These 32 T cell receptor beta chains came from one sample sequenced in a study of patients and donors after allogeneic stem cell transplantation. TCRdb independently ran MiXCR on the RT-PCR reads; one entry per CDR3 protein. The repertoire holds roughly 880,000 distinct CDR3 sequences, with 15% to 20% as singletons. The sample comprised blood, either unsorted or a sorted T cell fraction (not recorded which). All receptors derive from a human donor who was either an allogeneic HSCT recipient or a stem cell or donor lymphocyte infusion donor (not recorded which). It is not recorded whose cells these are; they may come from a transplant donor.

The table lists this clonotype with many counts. CDR3 loop: CASSMGGQVTDTQYF. DNA of the CDR3: TGTGCCAGTAGTATGGGGGGGCAGGTCACAGATACGCAGTATTTT. The chain has TRBV19 and TRBJ2-3; D is possibly TRBD2 (7 bases). V dropped 3 bases and J dropped 2 bases, with 12 bases sitting between them. CDR1 is LNHDA, CDR2 SQIVND, per germline (reference sequence). The CDR3 covers 15 residues.

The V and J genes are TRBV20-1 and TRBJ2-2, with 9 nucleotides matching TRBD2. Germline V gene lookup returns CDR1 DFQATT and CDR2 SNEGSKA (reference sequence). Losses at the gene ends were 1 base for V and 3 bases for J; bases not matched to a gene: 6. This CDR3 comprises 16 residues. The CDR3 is CSARAAGGADTGELFF. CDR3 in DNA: TGCAGTGCTAGAGCTGCGGGGGGGGCCGACACCGGGGAGCTGTTTTTT.

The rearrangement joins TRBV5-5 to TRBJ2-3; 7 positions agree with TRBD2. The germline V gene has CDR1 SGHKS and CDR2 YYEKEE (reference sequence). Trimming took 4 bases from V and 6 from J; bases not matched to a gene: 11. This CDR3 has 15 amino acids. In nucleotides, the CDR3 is TGTGCCAGCAGCGTGGGCGGGAGACCGGGGGATACGCAGTATTTT. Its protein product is CASSVGGRPGDTQYF.

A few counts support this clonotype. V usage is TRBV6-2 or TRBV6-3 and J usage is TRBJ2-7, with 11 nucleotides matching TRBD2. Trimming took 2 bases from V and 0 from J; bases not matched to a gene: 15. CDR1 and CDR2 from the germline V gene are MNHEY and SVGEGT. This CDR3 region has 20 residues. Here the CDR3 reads CASSYPPARLAGTFSYEQYF. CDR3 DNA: TGTGCCAGCAGTTACCCGCCCGCGCGACTAGCGGGAACCTTCTCCTACGAGCAGTACTTC.

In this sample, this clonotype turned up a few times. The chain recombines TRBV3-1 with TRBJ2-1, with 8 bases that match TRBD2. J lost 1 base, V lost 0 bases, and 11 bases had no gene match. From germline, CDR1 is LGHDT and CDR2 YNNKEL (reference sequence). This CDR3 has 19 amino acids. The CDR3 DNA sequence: TGTGCCAGCAGCCAAGATAAGGGTGGCACGGGGGGGTCCTACAATGAGCAGTTCTTC. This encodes CASSQDKGGTGGSYNEQFF.

Here the CDR3 DNA reads TGCGCCAGCAGCTTGAGGACTAGCGGCATCTCCCCCCACGAGCAGTACTTC. This translates into CASSLRTSGISPHEQYF. This chain links TRBV5-1 with TRBJ2-7; 10 positions match TRBD2. The CDR3 covers 17 residues. Germline V lookup: CDR1 SGHRS, CDR2 YFSETQ. J was trimmed by 5 bases and V by 1 base; bases with no gene match: 12.

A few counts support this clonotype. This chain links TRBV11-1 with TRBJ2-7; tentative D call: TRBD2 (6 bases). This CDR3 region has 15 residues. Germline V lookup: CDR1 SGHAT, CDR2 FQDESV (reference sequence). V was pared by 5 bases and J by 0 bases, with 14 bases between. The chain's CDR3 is CASSRPGVISYEQYF. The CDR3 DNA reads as TGTGCCAGCAGCCGCCCGGGGGTGATCTCCTACGAGCAGTACTTC.

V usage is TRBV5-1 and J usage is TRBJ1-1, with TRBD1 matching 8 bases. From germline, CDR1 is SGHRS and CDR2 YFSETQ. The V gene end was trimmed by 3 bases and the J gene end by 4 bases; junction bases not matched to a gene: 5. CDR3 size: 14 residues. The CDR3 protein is CASSYQGAVTEAFF. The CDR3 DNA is TGCGCCAGCAGCTATCAGGGGGCTGTCACTGAAGCTTTCTTT.

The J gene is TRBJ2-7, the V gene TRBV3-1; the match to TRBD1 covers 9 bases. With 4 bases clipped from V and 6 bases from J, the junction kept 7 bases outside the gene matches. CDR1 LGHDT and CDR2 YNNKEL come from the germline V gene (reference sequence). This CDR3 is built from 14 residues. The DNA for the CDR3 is TGTGCCAGCAGCCTTTCGGACAGGGGAGGCGAGCAGTACTTC. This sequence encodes CASSLSDRGGEQYF.

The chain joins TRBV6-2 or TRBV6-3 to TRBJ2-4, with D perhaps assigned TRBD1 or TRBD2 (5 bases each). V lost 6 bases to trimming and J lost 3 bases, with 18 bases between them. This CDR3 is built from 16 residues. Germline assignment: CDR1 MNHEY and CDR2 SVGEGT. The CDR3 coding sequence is TGTGCCAGCAGCCATACCCGGGGCCACGGCAAAAACATTCAGTACTTC. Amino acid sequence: CASSHTRGHGKNIQYF.

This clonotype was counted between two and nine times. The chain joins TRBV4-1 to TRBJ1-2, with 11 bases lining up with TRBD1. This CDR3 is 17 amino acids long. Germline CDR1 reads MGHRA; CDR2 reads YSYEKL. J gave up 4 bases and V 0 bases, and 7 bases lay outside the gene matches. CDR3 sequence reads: CASSQDLRGTGGYGYTF. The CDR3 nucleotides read TGCGCCAGCAGCCAAGATCTTCGGGGGACAGGGGGCTATGGCTACACCTTC.

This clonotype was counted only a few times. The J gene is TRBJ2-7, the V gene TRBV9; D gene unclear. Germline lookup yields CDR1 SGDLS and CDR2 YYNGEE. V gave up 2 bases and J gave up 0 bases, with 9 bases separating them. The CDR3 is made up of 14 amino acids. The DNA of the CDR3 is TGTGCCAGCAGCGTCGAGCCGTACTCCTACGAGCAGTACTTC. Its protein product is CASSVEPYSYEQYF.

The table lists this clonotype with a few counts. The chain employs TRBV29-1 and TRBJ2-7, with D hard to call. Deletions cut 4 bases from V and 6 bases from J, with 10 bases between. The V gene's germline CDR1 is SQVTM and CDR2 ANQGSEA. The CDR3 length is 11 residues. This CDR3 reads CSVAGSGEQYF. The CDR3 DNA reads TGCAGCGTTGCTGGCTCGGGCGAGCAGTACTTC.

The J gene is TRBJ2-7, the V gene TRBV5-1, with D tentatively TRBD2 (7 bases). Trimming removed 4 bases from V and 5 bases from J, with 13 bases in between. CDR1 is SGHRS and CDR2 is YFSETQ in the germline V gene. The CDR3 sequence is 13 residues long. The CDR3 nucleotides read TGCGCCAGCAGCCCCAAAGGGGGGGACGAGCAGTACTTC. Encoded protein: CASSPKGGDEQYF.

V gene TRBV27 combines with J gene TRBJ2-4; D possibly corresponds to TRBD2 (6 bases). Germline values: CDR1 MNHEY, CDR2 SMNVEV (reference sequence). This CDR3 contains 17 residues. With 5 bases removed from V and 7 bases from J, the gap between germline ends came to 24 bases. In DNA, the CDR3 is TGTGCCAGCAGTATGTACTCTTCACTGGGGGGTGAGAACATTCAGTACTTC. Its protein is CASSMYSSLGGENIQYF.

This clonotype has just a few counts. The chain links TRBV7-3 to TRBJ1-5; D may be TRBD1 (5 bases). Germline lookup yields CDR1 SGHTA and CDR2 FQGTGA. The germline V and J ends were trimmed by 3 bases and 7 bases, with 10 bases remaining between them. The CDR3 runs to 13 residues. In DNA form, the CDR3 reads TGTGCCAGCAGCTTTCGCCAGGGACAGCCCCAGCATTTT. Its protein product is CASSFRQGQPQHF. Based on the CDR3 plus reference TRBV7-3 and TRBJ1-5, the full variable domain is GAGVSQTPSNKVTEKGKYVELRCDPISGHTALYWYRQSLGQGPEFLIYFQGTGAADDSGLPNDRFFAVRPEGSVSTLKIQRTERGDSAVYLCASSFRQGQPQHFGDGTRLSIL.

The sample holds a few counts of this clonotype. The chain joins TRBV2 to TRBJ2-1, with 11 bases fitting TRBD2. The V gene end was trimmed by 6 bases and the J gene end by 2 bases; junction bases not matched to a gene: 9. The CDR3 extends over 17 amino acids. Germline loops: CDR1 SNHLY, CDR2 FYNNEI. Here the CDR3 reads CASRGTSGGLTYNEQFF. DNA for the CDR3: TGTGCCAGCAGGGGTACTAGCGGGGGCCTTACCTACAATGAGCAGTTCTTC.

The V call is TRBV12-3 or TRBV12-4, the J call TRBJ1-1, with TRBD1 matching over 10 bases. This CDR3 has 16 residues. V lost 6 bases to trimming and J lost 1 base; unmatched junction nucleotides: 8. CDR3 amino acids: CASSVGTGAKNTEAFF. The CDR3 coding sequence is TGTGCCAGCAGCGTAGGGACAGGGGCTAAGAACACTGAAGCTTTCTTT.

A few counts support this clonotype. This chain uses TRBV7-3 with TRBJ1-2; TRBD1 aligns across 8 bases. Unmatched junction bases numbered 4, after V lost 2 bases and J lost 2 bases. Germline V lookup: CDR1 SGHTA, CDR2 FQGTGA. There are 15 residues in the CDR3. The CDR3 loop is CASSLSGGENYGYTF. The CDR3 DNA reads TGTGCCAGCAGCTTATCAGGGGGCGAGAACTATGGCTACACCTTC.

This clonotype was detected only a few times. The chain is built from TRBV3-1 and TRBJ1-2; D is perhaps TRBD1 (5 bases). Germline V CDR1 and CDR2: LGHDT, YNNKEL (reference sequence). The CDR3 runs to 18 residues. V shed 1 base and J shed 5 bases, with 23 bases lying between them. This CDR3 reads CASSQVLGPGRHWYGYTF. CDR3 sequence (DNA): TGTGCCAGCAGCCAAGTTTTAGGTCCGGGACGCCACTGGTATGGCTACACCTTC.

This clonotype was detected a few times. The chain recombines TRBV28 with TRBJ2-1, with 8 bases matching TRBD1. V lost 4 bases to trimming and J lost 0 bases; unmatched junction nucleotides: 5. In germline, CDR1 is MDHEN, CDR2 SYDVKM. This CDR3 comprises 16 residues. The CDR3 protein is CASSSDRADSYNEQFF. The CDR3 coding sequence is TGTGCCAGCAGTTCGGACAGGGCAGACTCCTACAATGAGCAGTTCTTC.

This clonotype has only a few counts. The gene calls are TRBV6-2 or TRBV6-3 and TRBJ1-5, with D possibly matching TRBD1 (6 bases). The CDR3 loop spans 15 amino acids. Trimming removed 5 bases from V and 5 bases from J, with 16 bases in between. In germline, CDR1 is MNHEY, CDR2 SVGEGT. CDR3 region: CASSDTEQGYQPQHF. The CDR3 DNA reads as TGTGCCAGCAGTGACACCGAACAGGGCTATCAGCCCCAGCATTTT.

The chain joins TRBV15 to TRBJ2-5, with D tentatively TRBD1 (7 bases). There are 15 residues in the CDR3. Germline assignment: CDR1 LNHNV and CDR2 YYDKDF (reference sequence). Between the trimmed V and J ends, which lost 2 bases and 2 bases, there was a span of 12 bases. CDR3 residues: CATSRRQGLQETQYF. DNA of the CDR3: TGTGCCACCAGCAGACGACAGGGACTTCAAGAGACCCAGTACTTC.

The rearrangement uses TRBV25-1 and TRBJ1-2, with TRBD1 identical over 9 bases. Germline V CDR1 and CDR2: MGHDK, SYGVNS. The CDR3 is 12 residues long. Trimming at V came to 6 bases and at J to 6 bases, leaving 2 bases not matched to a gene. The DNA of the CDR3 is TGTGCCAGCAGACAGGGGGCACATGGCTACACCTTC. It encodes CASRQGAHGYTF.

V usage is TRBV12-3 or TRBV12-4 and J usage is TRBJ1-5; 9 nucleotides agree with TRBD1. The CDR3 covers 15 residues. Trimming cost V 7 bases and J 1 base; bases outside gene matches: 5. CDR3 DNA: TGTGCCAGCACCTCCGGACAGGGGAGCAATCAGCCCCAGCATTTT. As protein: CASTSGQGSNQPQHF.

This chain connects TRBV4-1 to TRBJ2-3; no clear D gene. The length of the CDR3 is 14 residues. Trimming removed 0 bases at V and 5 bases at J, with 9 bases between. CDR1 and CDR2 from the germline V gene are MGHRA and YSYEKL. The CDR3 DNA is TGCGCCAGCAGCCAAGAACCGTCTGAAGATACGCAGTATTTT. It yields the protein CASSQEPSEDTQYF.

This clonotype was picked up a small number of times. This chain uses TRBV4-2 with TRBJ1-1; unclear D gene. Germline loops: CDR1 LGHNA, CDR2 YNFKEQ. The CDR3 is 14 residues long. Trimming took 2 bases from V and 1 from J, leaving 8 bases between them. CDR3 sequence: CASSQRPANTEAFF. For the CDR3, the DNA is TGTGCCAGCAGCCAAAGGCCGGCGAACACTGAAGCTTTCTTT.

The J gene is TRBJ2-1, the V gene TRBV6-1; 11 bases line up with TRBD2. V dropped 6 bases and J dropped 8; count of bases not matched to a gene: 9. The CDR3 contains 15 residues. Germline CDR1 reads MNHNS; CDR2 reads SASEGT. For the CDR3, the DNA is TGTGCCAGCAGCCCGACTAGCGGGACGGGCGATGAGCAGTTCTTC. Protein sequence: CASSPTSGTGDEQFF.

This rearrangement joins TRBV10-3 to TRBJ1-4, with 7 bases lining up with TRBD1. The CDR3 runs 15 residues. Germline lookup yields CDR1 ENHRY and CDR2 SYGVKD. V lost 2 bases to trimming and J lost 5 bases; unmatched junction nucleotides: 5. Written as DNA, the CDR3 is TGTGCCATCAGTGAGCCCGGGACAGAGAATGAAAAACTGTTTTTT. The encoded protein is CAISEPGTENEKLFF.

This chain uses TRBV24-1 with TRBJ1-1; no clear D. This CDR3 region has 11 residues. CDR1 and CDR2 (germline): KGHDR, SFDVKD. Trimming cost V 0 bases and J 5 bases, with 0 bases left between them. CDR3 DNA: TGTGCCACCAGTGATTTGACTGAAGCTTTCTTT. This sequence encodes CATSDLTEAFF.

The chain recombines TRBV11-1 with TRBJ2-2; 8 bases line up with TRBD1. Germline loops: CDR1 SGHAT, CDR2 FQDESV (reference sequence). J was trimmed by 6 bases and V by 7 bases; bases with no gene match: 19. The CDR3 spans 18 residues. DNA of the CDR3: TGTGCCAGCATCCAAATGATGTTGTCCGCAGGGGGCCCCGGGGAGCTGTTTTTT. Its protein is CASIQMMLSAGGPGELFF.

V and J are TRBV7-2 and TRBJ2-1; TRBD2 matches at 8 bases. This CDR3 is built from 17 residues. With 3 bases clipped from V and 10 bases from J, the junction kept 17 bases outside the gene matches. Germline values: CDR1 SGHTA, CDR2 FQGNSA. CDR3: CASSFMGYRTSLKEQFF. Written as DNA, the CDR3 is TGTGCCAGCAGCTTCATGGGGTATCGGACTAGCCTCAAGGAGCAGTTCTTC.